This T cell receptor beta chain is drawn from a study of T cell responses to AZD1222 COVID-19 vaccine. Whole-study findings and limits: Repertoire sampling was restricted to post-peak T cell response timepoints. Increased Spike-specific TCR breadth and depth were observed after two AZD1222 doses. There were mostly white British donors and more females than males, and clonal diversity was possibly underestimated.

V was pared by 6 bases and J by 3 bases, with 10 bases of the junction left unmatched. Per germline, CDR1 SGDLS and CDR2 YYNGEE. The CDR3 covers 16 residues. In the case of this clone: Antigen specificity is unknown.

Using immunoSEQ multiplex PCR, the repertoire was profiled, and TCRdb retains in-frame clones only, with some absent. This table holds tens of thousands of clones, 70% to 80% found once. The TCR originated in an adult in good health. The chain has TRBV9 and TRBJ1-3; TRBD1 matches at 9 bases. The sample in question was peripheral blood, obtained on day 0 of AZD1222 vaccination. CDR3 loop: CASTRSTGGFGNTIYF. The CDR3 coding sequence is TGTGCCAGCACCCGGTCAACAGGGGGCTTTGGAAACACCATATATTTT.